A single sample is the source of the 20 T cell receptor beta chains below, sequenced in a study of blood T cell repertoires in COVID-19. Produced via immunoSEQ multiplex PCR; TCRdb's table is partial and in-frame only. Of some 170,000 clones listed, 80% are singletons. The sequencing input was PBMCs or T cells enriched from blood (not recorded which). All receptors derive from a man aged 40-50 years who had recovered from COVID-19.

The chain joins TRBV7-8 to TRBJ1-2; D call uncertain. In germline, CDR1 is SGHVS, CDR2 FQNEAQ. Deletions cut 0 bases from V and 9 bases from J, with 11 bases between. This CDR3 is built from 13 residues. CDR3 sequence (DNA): TGTGCCAGCAGCTTAGCATCTGCAAGCAGCTACACCTTC. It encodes CASSLASASSYTF.

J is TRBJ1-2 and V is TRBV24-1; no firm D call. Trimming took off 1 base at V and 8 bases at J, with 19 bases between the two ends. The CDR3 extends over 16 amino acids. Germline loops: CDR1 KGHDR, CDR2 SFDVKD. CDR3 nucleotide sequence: TGTGCCACCAGTGATTTTAGGCCGACGGGCAGAGGGGGCTACACCTTC. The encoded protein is CATSDFRPTGRGGYTF.

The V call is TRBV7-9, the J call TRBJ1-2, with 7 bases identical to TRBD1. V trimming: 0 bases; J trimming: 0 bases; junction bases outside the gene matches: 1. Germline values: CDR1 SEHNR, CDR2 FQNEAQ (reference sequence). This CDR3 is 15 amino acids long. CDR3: CASSLAQGANYGYTF. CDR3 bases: TGTGCCAGCAGCTTAGCCCAGGGGGCTAACTATGGCTACACCTTC.

The CDR3 DNA reads as TGTGCCAGTTGGAGGACAGGGGTCGTCACTGAAGCTTTCTTT. Amino acid sequence: CASWRTGVVTEAFF. The rearrangement joins TRBV19 to TRBJ1-1, with TRBD1 matching over 9 bases. The germline V gene has CDR1 LNHDA and CDR2 SQIVND (reference sequence). CDR3 length: 14 residues. With 8 bases clipped from V and 4 bases from J, the junction kept 8 bases outside the gene matches.

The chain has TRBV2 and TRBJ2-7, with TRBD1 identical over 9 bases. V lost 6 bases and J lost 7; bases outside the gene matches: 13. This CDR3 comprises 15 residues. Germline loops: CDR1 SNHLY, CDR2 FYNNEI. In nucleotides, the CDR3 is TGTGCCAGCAGCGGGGGCCGGACAGGGGAGGGTGAGCAGTACTTC. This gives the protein CASSGGRTGEGEQYF.

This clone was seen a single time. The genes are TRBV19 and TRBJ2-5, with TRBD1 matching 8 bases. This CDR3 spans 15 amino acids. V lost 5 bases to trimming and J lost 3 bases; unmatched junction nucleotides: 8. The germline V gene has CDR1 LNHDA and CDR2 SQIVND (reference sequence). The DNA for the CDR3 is TGTGCCAGTAGTGCTACCGGGACAGGAAAAGAGACCCAGTACTTC. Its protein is CASSATGTGKETQYF.

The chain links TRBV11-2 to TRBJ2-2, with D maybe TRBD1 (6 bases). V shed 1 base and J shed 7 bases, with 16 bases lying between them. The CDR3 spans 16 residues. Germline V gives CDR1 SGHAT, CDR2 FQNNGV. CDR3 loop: CASSLAGAKGRGELFF. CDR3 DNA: TGTGCCAGCAGCTTAGCAGGGGCAAAGGGGCGCGGGGAGCTGTTTTTT.

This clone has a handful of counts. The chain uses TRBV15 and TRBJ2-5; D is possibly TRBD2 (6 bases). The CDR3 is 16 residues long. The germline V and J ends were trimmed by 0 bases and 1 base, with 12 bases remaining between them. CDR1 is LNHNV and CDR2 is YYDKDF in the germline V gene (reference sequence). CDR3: CATSRDLSGPQETQYF. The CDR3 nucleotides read TGTGCCACCAGCAGAGATCTCAGCGGGCCCCAAGAGACCCAGTACTTC.

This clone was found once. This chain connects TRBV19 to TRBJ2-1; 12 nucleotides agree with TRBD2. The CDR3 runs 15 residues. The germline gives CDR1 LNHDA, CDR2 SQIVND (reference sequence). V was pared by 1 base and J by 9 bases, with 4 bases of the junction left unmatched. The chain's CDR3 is CASSIGLAGGLEQFF. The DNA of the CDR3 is TGTGCCAGTAGTATAGGCCTAGCGGGGGGGCTTGAGCAGTTCTTC.

This CDR3 is CASGHHYYEQYF. The CDR3 bases are TGCGCCAGCGGCCACCATTACTACGAGCAGTACTTC. The chain employs TRBV5-1 and TRBJ2-7; D is undetermined. Per germline, CDR1 SGHRS and CDR2 YFSETQ. This CDR3 has 12 amino acids. V gave up 7 bases and J gave up 3 bases, with 11 bases separating them.

CDR3 residues: CASSLNRADQPQHF. Written as DNA, the CDR3 is TGTGCCAGCAGCTTAAACAGGGCGGATCAGCCCCAGCATTTT. V is TRBV7-6 and J is TRBJ1-5; possibly TRBD1 for D (6 bases). Germline V lookup: CDR1 SGHVS, CDR2 FNYEAQ. The CDR3 runs 14 residues. V was clipped by 2 bases and J by 5 bases, with 10 bases between them.

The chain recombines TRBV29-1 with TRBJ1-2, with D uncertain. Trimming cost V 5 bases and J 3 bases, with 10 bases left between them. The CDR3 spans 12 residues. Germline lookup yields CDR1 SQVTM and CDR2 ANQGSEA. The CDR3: CSVLGGYYGYTF. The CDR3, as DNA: TGCAGCGTTCTCGGCGGATACTATGGCTACACCTTC. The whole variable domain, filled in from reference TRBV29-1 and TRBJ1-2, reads SAVISQKPSRDICQRGTSLTIQCQVDSQVTMMFWYRQQPGQSLTLIATANQGSEATYESGFVIDKFPISRPNLTFSTLTVSNMSPEDSSIYLCSVLGGYYGYTFGSGTRLTVV.

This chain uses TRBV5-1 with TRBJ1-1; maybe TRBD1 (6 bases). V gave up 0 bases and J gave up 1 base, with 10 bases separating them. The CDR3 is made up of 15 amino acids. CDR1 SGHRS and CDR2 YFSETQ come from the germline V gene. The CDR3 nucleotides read TGCGCCAGCAGCTTGGACAGGGCCTGGAACACTGAAGCTTTCTTT. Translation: CASSLDRAWNTEAFF.

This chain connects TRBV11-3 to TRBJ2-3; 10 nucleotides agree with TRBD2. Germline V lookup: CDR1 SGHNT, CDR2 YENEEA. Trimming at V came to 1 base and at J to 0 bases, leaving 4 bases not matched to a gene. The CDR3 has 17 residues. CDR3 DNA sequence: TGTGCCAGCAGCTTAGGGACTAGCGGATTTAGCACAGATACGCAGTATTTT. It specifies CASSLGTSGFSTDTQYF.

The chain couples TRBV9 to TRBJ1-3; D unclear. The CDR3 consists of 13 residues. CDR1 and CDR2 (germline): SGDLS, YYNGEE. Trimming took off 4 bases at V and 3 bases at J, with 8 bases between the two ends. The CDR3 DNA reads TGTGCCAGCAGCAGTGGCCGTGGAAACACCATATATTTT. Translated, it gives CASSSGRGNTIYF.

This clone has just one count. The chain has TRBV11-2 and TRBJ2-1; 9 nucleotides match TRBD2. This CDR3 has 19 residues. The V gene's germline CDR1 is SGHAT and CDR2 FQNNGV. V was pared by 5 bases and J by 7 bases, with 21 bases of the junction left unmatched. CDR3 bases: TGTGCCAGCAGCCCGAGCCTCCTAAGTAGCGGGGGAGGAGAGAATGAGCAGTTCTTC. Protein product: CASSPSLLSSGGGENEQFF.

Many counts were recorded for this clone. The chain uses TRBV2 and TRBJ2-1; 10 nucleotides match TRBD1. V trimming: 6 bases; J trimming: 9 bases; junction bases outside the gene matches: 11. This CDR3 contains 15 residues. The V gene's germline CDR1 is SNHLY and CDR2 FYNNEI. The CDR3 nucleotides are TGTGCCAGCAGATCCGACAGGGGGCGAGGGGGTGAGCAGTTCTTC. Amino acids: CASRSDRGRGGEQFF.

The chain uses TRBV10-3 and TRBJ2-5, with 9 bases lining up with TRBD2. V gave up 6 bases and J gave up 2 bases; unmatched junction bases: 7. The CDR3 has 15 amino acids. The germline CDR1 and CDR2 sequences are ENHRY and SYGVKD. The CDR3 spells CAIRGSSGGQETQYF. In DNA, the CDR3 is TGTGCCATCAGGGGGAGTAGCGGGGGACAAGAGACCCAGTACTTC.

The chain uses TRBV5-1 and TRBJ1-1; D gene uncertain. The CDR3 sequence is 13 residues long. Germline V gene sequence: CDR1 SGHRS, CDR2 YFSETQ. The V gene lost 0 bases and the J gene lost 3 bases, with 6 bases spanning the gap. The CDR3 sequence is CASSLERDTEAFF. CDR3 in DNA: TGCGCCAGCAGCTTGGAGAGAGACACTGAAGCTTTCTTT. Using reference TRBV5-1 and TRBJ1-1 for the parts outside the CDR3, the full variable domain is KAGVTQTPRYLIKTRGQQVTLSCSPISGHRSVSWYQQTPGQGLQFLFEYFSETQRNKGNFPGRFSGRQFSNSRSEMNVSTLELGDSALYLCASSLERDTEAFFGQGTRLTVV.

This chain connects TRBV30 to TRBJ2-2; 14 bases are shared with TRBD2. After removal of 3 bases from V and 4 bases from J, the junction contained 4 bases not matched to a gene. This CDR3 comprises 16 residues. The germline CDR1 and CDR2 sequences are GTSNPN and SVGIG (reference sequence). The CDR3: CAWRGLAGETTGELFF. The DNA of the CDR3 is TGTGCCTGGAGGGGACTAGCGGGAGAAACCACCGGGGAGCTGTTTTTT.